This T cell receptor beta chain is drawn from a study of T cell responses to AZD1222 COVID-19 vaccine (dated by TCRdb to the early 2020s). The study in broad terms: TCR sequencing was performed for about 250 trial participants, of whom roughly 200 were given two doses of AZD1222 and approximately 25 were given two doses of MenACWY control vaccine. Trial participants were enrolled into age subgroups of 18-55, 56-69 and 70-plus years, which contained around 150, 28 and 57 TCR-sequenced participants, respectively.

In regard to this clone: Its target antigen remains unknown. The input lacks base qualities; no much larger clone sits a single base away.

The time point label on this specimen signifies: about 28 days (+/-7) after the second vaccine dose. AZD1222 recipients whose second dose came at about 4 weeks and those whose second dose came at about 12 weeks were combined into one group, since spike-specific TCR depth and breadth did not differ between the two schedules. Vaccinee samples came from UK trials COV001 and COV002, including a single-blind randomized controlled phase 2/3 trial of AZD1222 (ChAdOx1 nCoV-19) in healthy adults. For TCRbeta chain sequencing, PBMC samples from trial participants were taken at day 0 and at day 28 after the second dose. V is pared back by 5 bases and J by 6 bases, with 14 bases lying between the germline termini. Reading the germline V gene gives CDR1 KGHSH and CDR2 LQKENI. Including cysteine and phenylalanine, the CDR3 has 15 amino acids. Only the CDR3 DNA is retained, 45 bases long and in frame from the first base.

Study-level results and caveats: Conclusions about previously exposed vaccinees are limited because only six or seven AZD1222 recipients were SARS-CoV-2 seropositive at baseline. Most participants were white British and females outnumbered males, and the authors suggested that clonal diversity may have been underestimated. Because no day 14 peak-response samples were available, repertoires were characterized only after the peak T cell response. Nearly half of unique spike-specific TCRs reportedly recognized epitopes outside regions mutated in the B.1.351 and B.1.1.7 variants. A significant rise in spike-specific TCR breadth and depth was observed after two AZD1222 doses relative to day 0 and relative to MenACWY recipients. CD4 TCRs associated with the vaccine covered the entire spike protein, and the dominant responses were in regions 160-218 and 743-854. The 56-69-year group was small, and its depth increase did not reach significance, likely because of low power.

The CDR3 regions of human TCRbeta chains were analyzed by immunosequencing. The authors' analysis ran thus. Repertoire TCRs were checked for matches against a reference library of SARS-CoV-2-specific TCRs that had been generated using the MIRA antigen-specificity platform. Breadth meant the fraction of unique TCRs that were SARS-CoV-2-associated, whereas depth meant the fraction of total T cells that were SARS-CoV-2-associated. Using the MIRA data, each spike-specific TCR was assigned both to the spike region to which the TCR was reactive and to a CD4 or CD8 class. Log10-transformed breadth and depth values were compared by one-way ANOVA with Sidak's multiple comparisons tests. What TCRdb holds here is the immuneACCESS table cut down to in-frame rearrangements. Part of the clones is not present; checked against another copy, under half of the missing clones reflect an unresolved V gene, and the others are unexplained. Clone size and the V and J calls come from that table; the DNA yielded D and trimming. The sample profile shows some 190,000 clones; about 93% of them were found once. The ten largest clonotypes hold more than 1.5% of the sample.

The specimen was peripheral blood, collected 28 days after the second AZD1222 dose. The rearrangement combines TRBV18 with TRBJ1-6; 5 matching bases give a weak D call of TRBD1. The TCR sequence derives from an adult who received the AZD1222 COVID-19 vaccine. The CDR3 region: CASSSGTGPNSPLHF. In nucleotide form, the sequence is TGTGCCAGCTCATCCGGGACGGGGCCTAATTCACCCCTCCACTTT.